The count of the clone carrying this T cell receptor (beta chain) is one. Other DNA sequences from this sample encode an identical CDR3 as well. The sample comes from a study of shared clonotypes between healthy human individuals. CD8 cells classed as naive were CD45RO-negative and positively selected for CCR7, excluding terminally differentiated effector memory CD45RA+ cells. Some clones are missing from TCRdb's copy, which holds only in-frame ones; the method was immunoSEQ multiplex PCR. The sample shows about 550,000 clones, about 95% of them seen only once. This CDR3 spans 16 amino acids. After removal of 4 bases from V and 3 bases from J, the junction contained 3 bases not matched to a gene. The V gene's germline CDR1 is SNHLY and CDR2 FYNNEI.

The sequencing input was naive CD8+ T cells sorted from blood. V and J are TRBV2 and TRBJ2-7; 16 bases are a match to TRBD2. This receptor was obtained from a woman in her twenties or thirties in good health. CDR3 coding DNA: TGTGCCAGCAGTGCGGGACTAGCGGGAGGGGGCTACGAGCAGTACTTC. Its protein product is CASSAGLAGGGYEQYF.